This TCR beta chain was sequenced during a study of cytotoxic CD8 clonotypes in ibrutinib-treated CLL. Study results and limitations: With treatment, public clonotypes, which were uncommon, either contracted or remained stable.

Data came from immunoSEQ multiplex PCR; TCRdb stores just in-frame clones and leaves some out. The table records about 140,000 clones, around 93% of them present only once. Turning to this clone: The antigen is not known.

The CDR3 is 17 amino acids. Germline V gene lookup returns CDR1 SGDLS and CDR2 YYNGEE. Trimming at V came to 2 bases and at J to 1 base, leaving 10 bases not matched to a gene. V and J are TRBV9 and TRBJ2-7; 9 nucleotides align to TRBD1. The TCR was taken from a human donor with chronic lymphocytic leukemia. This sample comprised PBMCs, obtained after 12 months of ibrutinib treatment. The CDR3 region has the DNA TGTGCCAGCAGCGTGGCCCCCGGGACAGGGACGTCCTACGAGCAGTACTTC. This sequence encodes CASSVAPGTGTSYEQYF.